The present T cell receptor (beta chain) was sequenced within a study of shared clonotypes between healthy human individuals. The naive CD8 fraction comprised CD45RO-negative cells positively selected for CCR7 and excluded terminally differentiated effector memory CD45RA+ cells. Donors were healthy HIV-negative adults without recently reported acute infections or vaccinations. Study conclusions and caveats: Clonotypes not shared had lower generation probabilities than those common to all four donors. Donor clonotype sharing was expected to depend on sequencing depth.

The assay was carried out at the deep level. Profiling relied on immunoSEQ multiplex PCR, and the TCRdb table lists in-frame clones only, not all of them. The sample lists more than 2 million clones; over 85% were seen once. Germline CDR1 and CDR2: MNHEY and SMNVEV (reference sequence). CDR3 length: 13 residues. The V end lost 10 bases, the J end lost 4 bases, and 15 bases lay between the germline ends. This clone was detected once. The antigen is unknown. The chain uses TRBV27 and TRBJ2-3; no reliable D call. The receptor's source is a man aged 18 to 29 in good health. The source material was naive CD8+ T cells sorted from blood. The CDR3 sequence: CATAPTIADTQYF. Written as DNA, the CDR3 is TGTGCCACCGCACCGACGATAGCAGATACGCAGTATTTT.